These T cell receptor beta chains were read from a single sample in a study of T cells in Graves' hyperthyroidism and ophthalmopathy. TCRdb re-called the multiplex PCR reads through MiXCR, storing one row per CDR3 protein. The sample holds about 400,000 distinct CDR3 sequences, approximately 14% seen once. The sequenced sample consisted of blood. These receptors originate from a woman between 18 and 29 years old with Graves' hyperthyroidism. Each CDR3 is given with its conserved first and last residue. D genes are given only for firm matches. Not all rows give a size; the values are once, few, many and, for expanded clones, a class.

V,J,D,size,length,DNA,CDR3
TRBV5-6,TRBJ1-3,.,few,15,TGTGCCAGCAGCTTGGTACCTCGCTCTGGAAACACCATATATTTT,CASSLVPRSGNTIYF
TRBV4-1,TRBJ2-5,TRBD2,few,16,TGCGCCAGCAGCCAAGTTACAATACGGGGAGGGGAGACCCAGTACTTC,CASSQVTIRGGETQYF
TRBV7-2,TRBJ1-2,.,.,14,TGTGCCAGCAGCTTCCTATCATCAGGGGTTGGCTACACCTTC,CASSFLSSGVGYTF
TRBV29-1,TRBJ1-1,.,many,14,TGCAGCGCAGTCCACAGGATCCTATCCACTGAAGCTTTCTTT,CSAVHRILSTEAFF
TRBV20-1,TRBJ2-1,TRBD2,many,14,TGCAGTGCGATCACTAGCGGGAGAGGGAGTGAGCAGTTCTTC,CSAITSGRGSEQFF
TRBV20-1,TRBJ1-1,.,many,10,TGCAGTGCTAGAGGCGTACAGGTGTTCTTT,CSARGVQVFF
TRBV29-1,TRBJ2-3,.,.,15,TGCAGCGTTGAGTTCGGCAGATTAAGCACAGATACGCAGTATTTT,CSVEFGRLSTDTQYF
TRBV12-5,TRBJ1-2,.,many,12,TGTGCTAGTGGCCCAGGGAACTATGGCTACACCTTC,CASGPGNYGYTF
TRBV11-2,TRBJ2-7,TRBD1,many,15,TGTGCCAGCAGCTTGAGCGACAGGGGGCCTCGAGAGCAGTACTTC,CASSLSDRGPREQYF
TRBV5-1,TRBJ1-2,TRBD1,many,16,TGCGCCAGCAGCTTGGCCACCGGGACAGGGAACTATGGCTACACCTTC,CASSLATGTGNYGYTF